The clone carrying this T cell receptor (beta chain) was seen at least ten times. Sample-barcoded 5' priming and a J-beta primer mix drove a second PCR of roughly 6 to 12 cycles. Each CDR3 protein is one row after TCRdb ran MiXCR on the 5' RACE reads. The table includes some 1.6 million distinct CDR3 sequences, around 36% detected once. Germline V gene data show CDR1 as MNHEY and CDR2 as SVGAGI. The J segment lost 1 base and the V segment lost 5 bases, leaving 3 bases of the junction unmatched. The CDR3 runs 15 residues. This specimen comes from a study of blood T cells in healthy people across ages. The origin of this receptor is a woman under 40 in good health. The chain carries TRBV6-5 and TRBJ2-3; 10 nucleotides agree with TRBD2. The material sequenced was blood. The CDR3 region is CASSRGTSGTDTQYF. The CDR3 DNA sequence: TGTGCCAGCAGTCGCGGGACTAGCGGCACAGATACGCAGTATTTT.